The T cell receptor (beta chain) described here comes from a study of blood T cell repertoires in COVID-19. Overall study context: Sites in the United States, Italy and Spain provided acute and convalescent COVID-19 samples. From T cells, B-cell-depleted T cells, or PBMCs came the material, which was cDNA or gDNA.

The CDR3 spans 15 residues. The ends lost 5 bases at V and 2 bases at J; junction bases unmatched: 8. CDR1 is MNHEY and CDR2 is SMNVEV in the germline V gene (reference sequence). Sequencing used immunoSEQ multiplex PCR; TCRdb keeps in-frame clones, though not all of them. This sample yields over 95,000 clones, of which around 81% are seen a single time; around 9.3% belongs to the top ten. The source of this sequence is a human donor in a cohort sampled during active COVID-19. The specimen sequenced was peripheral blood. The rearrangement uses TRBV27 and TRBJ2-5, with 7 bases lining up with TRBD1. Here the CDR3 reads CASSHRQGWQETQYF. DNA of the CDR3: TGTGCCAGCAGTCACAGACAGGGTTGGCAAGAGACCCAGTACTTC.